This T cell receptor beta chain came from a study of T cells in Graves' hyperthyroidism and ophthalmopathy. On the study more broadly: Initial diagnosis, before any treatment, was when peripheral blood was collected. Study observations and caveats: Ophthalmopathy was told apart from stable hyperthyroidism by a 13 V-J model.

A NOSPECS grade of at least 4, a Clinical Activity Score of at least 3 and duration under 3 months were recorded in ophthalmopathy patients. Around 10 ml fresh peripheral blood yielded the PBMCs. Amplification yielded TCR beta CDR3 regions, with RNA transcripts as the source. Carried out on the TCR CDR3, a first-round RT-PCR used the HTBI primer set. TCRdb passed the multiplex PCR reads through MiXCR, listing each CDR3 protein once. The sample yields about 480,000 distinct CDR3 sequences, less than 25% seen once. V lost 0 bases and J lost 1, with 21 bases in between. The CDR3 extends over 19 amino acids. The germline gives CDR1 MNHNY, CDR2 SVGAGI (reference sequence). About this clonotype itself: What it recognizes is unknown.

The chain recombines TRBV6-6 with TRBJ1-1, with a tentative D call TRBD1 (6 bases). This receptor was identified in a woman aged 65 to 85 with Graves' ophthalmopathy. What was sequenced was blood. The CDR3 loop is CASSYSLLGPGGRNTEAFF. The CDR3 DNA reads as TGTGCCAGCAGTTACTCGTTGTTGGGGCCGGGGGGCCGGAACACTGAAGCTTTCTTT.